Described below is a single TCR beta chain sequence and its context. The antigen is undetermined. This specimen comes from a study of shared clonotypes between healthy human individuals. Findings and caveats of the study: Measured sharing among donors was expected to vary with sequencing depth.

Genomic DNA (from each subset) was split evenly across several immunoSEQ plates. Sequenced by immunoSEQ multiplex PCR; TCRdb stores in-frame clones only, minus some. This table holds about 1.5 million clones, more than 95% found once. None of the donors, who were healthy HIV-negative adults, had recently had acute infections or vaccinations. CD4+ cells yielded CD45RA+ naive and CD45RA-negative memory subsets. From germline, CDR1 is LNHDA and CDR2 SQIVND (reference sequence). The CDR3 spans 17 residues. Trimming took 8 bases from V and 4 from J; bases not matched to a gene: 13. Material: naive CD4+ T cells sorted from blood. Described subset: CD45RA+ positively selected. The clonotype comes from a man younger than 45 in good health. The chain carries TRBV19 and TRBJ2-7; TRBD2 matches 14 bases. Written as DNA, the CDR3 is TGTGCCAGTTTTCCGGGGGGACTAGCGGGAGACGCGTACGAGCAGTACTTC. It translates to CASFPGGLAGDAYEQYF.